The text below deals with one TCR beta chain. Its target is not known. Measured with immunoSEQ multiplex PCR; TCRdb has only the in-frame clones, and not every one. Of about 360,000 clones detected, 70% to 90% appear once; the ten largest clones hold under 0.9%. The V segment lost 4 bases and the J segment 5 bases; nucleotides outside the gene matches: 5. Per germline, CDR1 SGDLS and CDR2 YYNGEE. This CDR3 has 13 residues. This specimen comes from a study of cytomegalovirus exposure and HLA in healthy donors. Study-wide findings and caveats: The study recorded around 160 TCR beta chains that were cytomegalovirus-associated.

The chain uses TRBV9 and TRBJ1-1; 7 bases map to TRBD1. Sample: PBMCs. The receptor's source is a woman aged 18-29 years in good health and CMV-seronegative. The DNA for the CDR3 is TGTGCCAGCAGCACGGCAGGGGGGACTGAAGCTTTCTTT. Translated: CASSTAGGTEAFF.